The source of this T cell receptor beta chain is a study of shared clonotypes between healthy human individuals. The length of the CDR3 is 15 residues. The germline gives CDR1 SGHNT, CDR2 YYREEE (reference sequence). Unmatched junction bases numbered 5, after V lost 4 bases and J lost 3 bases. TCRdb's copy holds only in-frame clones and misses some; the assay was immunoSEQ multiplex PCR. The table has roughly 2.2 million clones, 85% to 95% seen once. Sequencing input: naive CD4+ T cells from PBMCs. Subset of the sample: CD45RA+ positively selected. The receptor comes from a man aged 18 to 35 in good health. Some clones in this sample may be carry-over from other donors' samples. J is TRBJ2-1 and V is TRBV5-4; 9 bases map to TRBD1. CDR3 sequence (DNA): TGTGCCAGCAGCCAGGACAGGGGAAGCTACAATGAGCAGTTCTTC. This gives the protein CASSQDRGSYNEQFF.